A single sample is the source of the 9 T cell receptor beta chains below, sequenced in a study of T cell responses to AZD1222 COVID-19 vaccine. The repertoire was sequenced with immunoSEQ multiplex PCR; TCRdb's copy has only in-frame clones and lacks some. The sample lists approximately 90,000 clones, around 90% occurring once. The sample here was peripheral blood, taken on day 0 of AZD1222 vaccination. The receptor source for this set is an adult in good health.

This clone was found once. This chain links TRBV19 with TRBJ1-1; no firm D call. Germline V lookup: CDR1 LNHDA, CDR2 SQIVND (reference sequence). The V end lost 1 base, the J end lost 4 bases, and 10 bases lay between the germline ends. This CDR3 comprises 14 residues. DNA for the CDR3: TGTGCCAGTAGTATAGGAGTGGCCGGCACTGAAGCTTTCTTT. Residues: CASSIGVAGTEAFF. Full variable domain (rest looked up from reference TRBV19 and TRBJ1-1): DGGITQSPKYLFRKEGQNVTLSCEQNLNHDAMYWYRQDPGQGLRLIYYSQIVNDFQKGDIAEGYSVSREKKESFPLTVTSAQKNPTAFYLCASSIGVAGTEAFFGQGTRLTVV.

This chain links TRBV6-1 with TRBJ2-1, with 9 bases lining up with TRBD1. The CDR3 is 15 amino acids. V shed 2 bases, J shed 8 bases, and the junction held 7 bases outside the gene matches. From germline, CDR1 is MNHNS and CDR2 SASEGT. The CDR3 DNA sequence: TGTGCCAGCAGTGAATTCGACAGGGGGATCGATGAGCAGTTCTTC. Translating it yields CASSEFDRGIDEQFF.

This sequence joins TRBV4-1 and TRBJ1-2; 7 bases are shared with TRBD1. The CDR3 loop spans 15 amino acids. Germline CDR1 reads MGHRA; CDR2 reads YSYEKL. V shed 6 bases, J shed 4 bases, and the junction held 11 bases outside the gene matches. In DNA form, the CDR3 reads TGCGCCAGCAGGGATTCAGGGGGTAGGAGCTATGGCTACACCTTC. Its protein is CASRDSGGRSYGYTF.

The chain couples TRBV19 to TRBJ1-1; a weak D match, TRBD1 (6 bases). This CDR3 has 14 residues. Germline-derived CDR1 and CDR2 are LNHDA and SQIVND (reference sequence). V shed 3 bases and J shed 4 bases, with 12 bases lying between them. The CDR3 bases are TGTGCCAGTAGTATCAACAGGGTCGTCACTGAAGCTTTCTTT. Its protein is CASSINRVVTEAFF.

The CDR3 nucleotides read TGTGCCAGCAGCCCTGGGACGGTGAGCTCCTACGAGCAGTACTTC. Amino acids: CASSPGTVSSYEQYF. The chain recombines TRBV7-3 with TRBJ2-7, with D possibly called TRBD1 or TRBD2 (5 bases each). The CDR3 has 15 residues. The germline V and J ends were trimmed by 5 bases and 0 bases, with 14 bases remaining between them. Germline V gives CDR1 SGHTA, CDR2 FQGTGA.

This clone was recorded only once. The V gene is TRBV2, the J gene TRBJ2-2; D may correspond to TRBD1 or TRBD2 (6 bases each). Germline V gene lookup returns CDR1 SNHLY and CDR2 FYNNEI. The V end was cut by 6 bases, the J end by 6 bases, with 17 bases between. The CDR3 has 15 residues. CDR3 nucleotide sequence: TGTGCCAGCAGCCGATATACCGGGGGCGCCGGGGAGCTGTTTTTT. Its translation: CASSRYTGGAGELFF.

The chain uses TRBV20-1 and TRBJ1-2; tentatively, D is TRBD1 (5 bases). Germline V lookup: CDR1 DFQATT, CDR2 SNEGSKA (reference sequence). Trimming took 3 bases from V and 3 from J, leaving 5 bases between them. The CDR3 is 11 residues long. Here the CDR3 reads CSASRDYGYTF. CDR3 coding DNA: TGCAGTGCTAGCAGGGACTATGGCTACACCTTC.

V gene TRBV2 combines with J gene TRBJ2-3, with 7 bases aligning to TRBD1. Germline lookup yields CDR1 SNHLY and CDR2 FYNNEI. The CDR3 has 14 residues. The trim removed 4 bases at V and 1 base at J, leaving 2 bases unmatched. CDR3 sequence (DNA): TGTGCCAGCAGTGTTGACAGGGGCACAGATACGCAGTATTTT. Translating it yields CASSVDRGTDTQYF.

As concerns this clone: Germline and junction disagree at one end, which may indicate a read error. The genes are TRBV6-5 and TRBJ1-4; D remains ambiguous. Germline CDR1 is MNHEY and CDR2 is SVGAGI. The CDR3 is 12 residues long. In DNA, the CDR3 is TGTGCCAGCAGCGACCTCTTCGACGACCCCAATTTT. Residues: CASSDLFDDPNF.